This T cell receptor beta chain was sequenced in a study of molecular identifiers for immune sequencing clone quantification. General study findings and limits: Amid 750,000 to 1,000,000 naive cells, spiked Jurkat TCR RNA from one cell was reportedly still detectable.

Construction of naive CD8 libraries employed about 17,000 to 1,100,000 sorted cells together with 10%, 30% or 50% RNA. Naive CD8 T cells were picked out by sorting for CD8+CD4-CCR7+CD45RA+. CDR1 is SEHNR and CDR2 is FQNEAQ in the germline V gene (reference sequence). The CDR3 loop spans 15 amino acids. V shed 5 bases and J 4 bases; nucleotides not matched to a gene: 6. Preparation methods for the bulk TCR libraries were those previously described, with listed TCR primers. TCRdb processed the PCR reads anew with MiXCR; each CDR3 protein has one entry. Of about 640,000 distinct CDR3 sequences listed, 15% to 20% are singletons. At least ten counts were recorded for this clonotype. Its target is not known.

Sequencing was performed on naive CD8+ T cells from blood, with Jurkat cell RNA spiked in. Noted subset: FACS-sorted CD8+CD4-CCR7+CD45RA+ naive T cells. The chain recombines TRBV7-9 with TRBJ1-4; TRBD1 aligns across 8 bases. This TCR came from a human donor in good health. Some libraries in this study had Jurkat cell RNA spiked in. Here the CDR3 reads CASSPPGGINEKLFF. CDR3 DNA sequence: TGTGCCAGCAGCCCCCCAGGGGGCATTAATGAAAAACTGTTTTTT.